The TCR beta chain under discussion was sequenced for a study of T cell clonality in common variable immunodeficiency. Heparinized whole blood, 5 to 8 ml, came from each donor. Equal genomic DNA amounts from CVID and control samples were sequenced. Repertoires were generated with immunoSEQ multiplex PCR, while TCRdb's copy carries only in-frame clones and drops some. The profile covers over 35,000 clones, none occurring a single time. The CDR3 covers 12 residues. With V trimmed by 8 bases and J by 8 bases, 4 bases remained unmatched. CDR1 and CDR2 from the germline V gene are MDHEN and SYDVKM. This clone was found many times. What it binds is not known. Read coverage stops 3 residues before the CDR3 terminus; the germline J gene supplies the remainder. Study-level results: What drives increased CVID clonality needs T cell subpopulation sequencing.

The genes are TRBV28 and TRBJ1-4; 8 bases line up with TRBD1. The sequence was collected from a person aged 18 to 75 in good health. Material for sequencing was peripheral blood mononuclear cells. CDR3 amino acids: CASGTGWEKLFF. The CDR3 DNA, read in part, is TGTGCCAGCGGGACAGGTTGGGAAAAA. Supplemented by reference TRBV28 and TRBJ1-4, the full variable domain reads DVKVTQSSRYLVKRTGEKVFLECVQDMDHENMFWYRQDPGLGLRLIYFSYDVKMKEKGDIPEGYSVSREKKERFSLILESASTNQTSMYLCASGTGWEKLFFGSGTQLSVL.